What follows describes a single T cell receptor beta chain. Its target is unknown. This record comes from a study of CXCR3-negative and CXCR3-positive naive CD8 T cells. Study-level points and caveats: In both naive subsets diversity was comparably high, whereas memory CD8+ cells showed much lower diversity.

The study made its TRB cDNA libraries by 5' RACE, adding UMI labels. Using the 5' RACE reads, TCRdb records one entry per CDR3 protein without DNA. The sample table sets out 100,000 to 150,000 distinct CDR3 sequences. The CDR3 length is 16 residues. Specimen: naive CXCR3- CD8+ T cells from blood. Sample subset: CD45RO-CCR7+CD27+CD95- naive CD8+ T cells lacking CXCR3 (TNR3-). This clonotype was obtained from a human donor in good health. Some clones in this sample may be carry-over from other donors' samples. This sequence joins TRBV12-3 or TRBV12-4 and TRBJ2-5; TCRdb's D call, TRBD1, is unchecked because there is no DNA. The CDR3 protein is CASSFPGGTDQETQYF.